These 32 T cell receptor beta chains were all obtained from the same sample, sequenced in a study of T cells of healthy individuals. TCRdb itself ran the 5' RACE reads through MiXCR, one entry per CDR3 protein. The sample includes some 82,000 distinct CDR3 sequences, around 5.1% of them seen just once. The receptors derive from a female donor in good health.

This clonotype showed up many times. CDR3 sequence (DNA): TGCAGTGCTGACTCTCGTGAGGTCTACGAGCAGTACTTC. This encodes CSADSREVYEQYF. This chain uses TRBV20-1 with TRBJ2-7; unclear D gene. This CDR3 region has 13 residues. Trimming removed 5 bases from V and 3 bases from J, with 14 bases in between. Germline V gives CDR1 DFQATT, CDR2 SNEGSKA (reference sequence).

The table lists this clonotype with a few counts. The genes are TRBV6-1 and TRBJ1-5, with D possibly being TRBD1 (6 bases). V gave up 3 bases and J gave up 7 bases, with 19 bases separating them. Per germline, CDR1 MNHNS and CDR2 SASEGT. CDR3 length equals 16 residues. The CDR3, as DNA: TGTGCCAGCAGTGAGGTCGTCGGGGGGGCTGGGCAGCCCCAGCATTTT. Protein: CASSEVVGGAGQPQHF.

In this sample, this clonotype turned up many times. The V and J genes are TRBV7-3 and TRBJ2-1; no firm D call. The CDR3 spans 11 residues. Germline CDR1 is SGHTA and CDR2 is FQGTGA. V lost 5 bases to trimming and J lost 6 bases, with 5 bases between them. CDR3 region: CASSPGNEQFF. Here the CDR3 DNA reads TGTGCCAGCAGCCCCGGCAATGAGCAGTTCTTC.

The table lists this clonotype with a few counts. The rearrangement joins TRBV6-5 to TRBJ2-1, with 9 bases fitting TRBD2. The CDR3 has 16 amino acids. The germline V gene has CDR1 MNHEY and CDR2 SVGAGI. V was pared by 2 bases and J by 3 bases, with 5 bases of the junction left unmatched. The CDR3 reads CASSYLSGRFYNEQFF. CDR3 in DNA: TGTGCCAGCAGTTACCTTAGCGGGAGATTCTACAATGAGCAGTTCTTC.

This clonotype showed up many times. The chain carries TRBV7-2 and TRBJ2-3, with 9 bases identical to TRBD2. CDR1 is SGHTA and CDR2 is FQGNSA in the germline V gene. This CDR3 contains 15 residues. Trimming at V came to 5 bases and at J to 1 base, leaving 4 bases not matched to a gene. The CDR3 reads CASSPVAGGTDTQYF. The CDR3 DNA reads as TGTGCCAGCAGCCCAGTAGCGGGAGGCACAGATACGCAGTATTTT. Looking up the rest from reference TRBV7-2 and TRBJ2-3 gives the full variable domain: GAGVSQSPSNKVTEKGKDVELRCDPISGHTALYWYRQSLGQGLEFLIYFQGNSAPDKSGLPSDRFSAERTGGSVSTLTIQRTQQEDSAVYLCASSPVAGGTDTQYFGPGTRLTVL.

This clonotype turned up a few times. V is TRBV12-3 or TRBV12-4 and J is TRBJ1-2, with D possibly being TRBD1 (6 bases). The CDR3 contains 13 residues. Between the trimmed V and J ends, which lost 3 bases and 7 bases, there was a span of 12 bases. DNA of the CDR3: TGTGCCAGCAGTTTTGGGACACCGAGTGGCTACACCTTC. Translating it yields CASSFGTPSGYTF.

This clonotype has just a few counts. As DNA, the CDR3 is TGTGCCAGTACCGTAGGAGGGGAGCGGTCCTACAATGAGCAGTTCTTC. Protein: CASTVGGERSYNEQFF. The chain carries TRBV19 and TRBJ2-1, with D perhaps matching TRBD2 (6 bases). The CDR3 runs 16 residues. The germline CDR1 and CDR2 sequences are LNHDA and SQIVND (reference sequence). V lost 7 bases and J lost 1, with 17 bases in between. Using reference TRBV19 and TRBJ2-1 for the parts outside the CDR3, the full variable domain is DGGITQSPKYLFRKEGQNVTLSCEQNLNHDAMYWYRQDPGQGLRLIYYSQIVNDFQKGDIAEGYSVSREKKESFPLTVTSAQKNPTAFYLCASTVGGERSYNEQFFGPGTRLTVL.

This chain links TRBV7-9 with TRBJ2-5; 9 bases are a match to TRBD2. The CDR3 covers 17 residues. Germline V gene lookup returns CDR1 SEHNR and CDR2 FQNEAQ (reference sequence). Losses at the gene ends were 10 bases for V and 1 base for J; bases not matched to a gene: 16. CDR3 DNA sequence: TGTGCCACCAGGGTGGTCGGGCTAGCGGGAAGCCAAGAGACCCAGTACTTC. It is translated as CATRVVGLAGSQETQYF.

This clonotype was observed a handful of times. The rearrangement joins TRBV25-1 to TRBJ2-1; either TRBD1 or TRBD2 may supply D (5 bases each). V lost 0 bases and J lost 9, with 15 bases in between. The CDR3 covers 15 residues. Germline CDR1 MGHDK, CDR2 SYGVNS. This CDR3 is CASSEYREWGSEQFF. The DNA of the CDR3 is TGTGCCAGCAGTGAATACCGGGAATGGGGGAGTGAGCAGTTCTTC. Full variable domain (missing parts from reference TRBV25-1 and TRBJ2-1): EADIYQTPRYLVIGTGKKITLECSQTMGHDKMYWYQQDPGMELHLIHYSYGVNSTEKGDLSSESTVSRIRTEHFPLTLESARPSHTSQYLCASSEYREWGSEQFFGPGTRLTVL.

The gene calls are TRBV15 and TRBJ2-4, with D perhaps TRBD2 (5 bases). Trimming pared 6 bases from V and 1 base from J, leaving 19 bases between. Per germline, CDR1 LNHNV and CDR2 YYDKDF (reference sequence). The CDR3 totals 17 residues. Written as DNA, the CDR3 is TGTGCCACCAGTACCGGACTCCCCGTTCTCGCCAAAAACATTCAGTACTTC. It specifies CATSTGLPVLAKNIQYF.

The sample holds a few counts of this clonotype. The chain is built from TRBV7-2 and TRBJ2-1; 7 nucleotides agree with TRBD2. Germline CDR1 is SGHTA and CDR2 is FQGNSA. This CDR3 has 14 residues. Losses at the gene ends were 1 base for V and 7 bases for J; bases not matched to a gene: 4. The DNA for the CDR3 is TGTGCCAGCAGCTTAGGGCGGGAGTCGAATGAGCAGTTCTTC. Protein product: CASSLGRESNEQFF.

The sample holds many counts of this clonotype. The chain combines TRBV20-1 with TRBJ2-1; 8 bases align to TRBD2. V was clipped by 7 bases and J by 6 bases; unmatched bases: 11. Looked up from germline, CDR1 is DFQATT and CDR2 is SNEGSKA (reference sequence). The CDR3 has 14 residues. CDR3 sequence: CSGLPGGPINEQFF. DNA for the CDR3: TGCAGTGGCCTCCCGGGAGGGCCTATCAATGAGCAGTTCTTC.

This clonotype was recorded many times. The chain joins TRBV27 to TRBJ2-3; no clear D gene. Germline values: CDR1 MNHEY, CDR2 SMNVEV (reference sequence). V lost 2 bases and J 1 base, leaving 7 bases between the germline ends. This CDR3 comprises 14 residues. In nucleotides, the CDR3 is TGTGCCAGCAGTTTAGGGTTCCGCACAGATACGCAGTATTTT. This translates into CASSLGFRTDTQYF.

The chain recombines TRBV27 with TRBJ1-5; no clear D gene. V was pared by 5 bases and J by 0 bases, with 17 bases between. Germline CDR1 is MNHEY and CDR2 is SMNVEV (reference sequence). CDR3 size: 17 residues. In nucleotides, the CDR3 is TGTGCCAGCAGTCCCTTTAGGCCCGAATATAGCAATCAGCCCCAGCATTTT. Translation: CASSPFRPEYSNQPQHF.

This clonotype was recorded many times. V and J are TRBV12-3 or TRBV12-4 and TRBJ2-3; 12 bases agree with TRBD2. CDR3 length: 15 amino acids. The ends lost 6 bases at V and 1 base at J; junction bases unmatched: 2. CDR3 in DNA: TGTGCCAGCAGCCGGACTAGCGGGGGCACAGATACGCAGTATTTT. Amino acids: CASSRTSGGTDTQYF.

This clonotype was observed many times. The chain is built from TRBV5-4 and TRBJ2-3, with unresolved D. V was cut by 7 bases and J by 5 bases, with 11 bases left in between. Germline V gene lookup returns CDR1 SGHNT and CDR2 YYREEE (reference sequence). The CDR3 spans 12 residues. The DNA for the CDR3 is TGTGCCAGCGGAACGGCGAGAGATACGCAGTATTTT. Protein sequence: CASGTARDTQYF.

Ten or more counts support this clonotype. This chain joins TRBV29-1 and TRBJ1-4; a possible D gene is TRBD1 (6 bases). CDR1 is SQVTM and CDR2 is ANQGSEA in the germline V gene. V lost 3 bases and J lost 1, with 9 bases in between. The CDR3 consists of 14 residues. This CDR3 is CSVEDSGTNEKLFF. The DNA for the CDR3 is TGCAGCGTTGAGGACAGCGGAACTAATGAAAAACTGTTTTTT.

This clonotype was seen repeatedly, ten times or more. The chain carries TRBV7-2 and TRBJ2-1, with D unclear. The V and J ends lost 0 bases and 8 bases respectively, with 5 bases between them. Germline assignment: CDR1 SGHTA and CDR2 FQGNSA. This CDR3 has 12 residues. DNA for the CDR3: TGTGCCAGCAGCTTAGCCTCGTATGAGCAGTTCTTC. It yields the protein CASSLASYEQFF.

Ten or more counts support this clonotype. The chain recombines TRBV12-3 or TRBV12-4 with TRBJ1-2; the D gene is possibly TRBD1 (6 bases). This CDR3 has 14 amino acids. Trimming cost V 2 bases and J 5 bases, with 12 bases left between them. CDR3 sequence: CASSLNGGAYGYTF. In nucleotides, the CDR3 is TGTGCCAGCAGTTTAAACGGGGGCGCGTATGGCTACACCTTC.

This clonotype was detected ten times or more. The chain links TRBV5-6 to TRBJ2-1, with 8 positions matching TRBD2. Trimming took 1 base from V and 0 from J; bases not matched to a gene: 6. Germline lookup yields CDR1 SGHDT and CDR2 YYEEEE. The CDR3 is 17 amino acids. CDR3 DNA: TGTGCCAGCAGCTTGTCGTCTAGCGGGTTCTCCTACAATGAGCAGTTCTTC. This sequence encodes CASSLSSSGFSYNEQFF.

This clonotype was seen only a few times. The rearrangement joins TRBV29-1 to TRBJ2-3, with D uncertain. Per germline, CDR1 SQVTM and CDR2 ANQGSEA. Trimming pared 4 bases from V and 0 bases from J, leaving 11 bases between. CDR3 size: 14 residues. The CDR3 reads CSVAAGFSTDTQYF. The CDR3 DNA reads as TGCAGCGTTGCGGCAGGCTTTAGCACAGATACGCAGTATTTT.

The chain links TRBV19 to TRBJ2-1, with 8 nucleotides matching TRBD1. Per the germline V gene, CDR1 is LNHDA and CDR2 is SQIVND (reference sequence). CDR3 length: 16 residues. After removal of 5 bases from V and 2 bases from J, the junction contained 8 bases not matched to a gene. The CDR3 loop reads CASSLVGQGPYNEQFF. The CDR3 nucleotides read TGTGCCAGTAGTCTTGTTGGACAGGGCCCCTACAATGAGCAGTTCTTC.

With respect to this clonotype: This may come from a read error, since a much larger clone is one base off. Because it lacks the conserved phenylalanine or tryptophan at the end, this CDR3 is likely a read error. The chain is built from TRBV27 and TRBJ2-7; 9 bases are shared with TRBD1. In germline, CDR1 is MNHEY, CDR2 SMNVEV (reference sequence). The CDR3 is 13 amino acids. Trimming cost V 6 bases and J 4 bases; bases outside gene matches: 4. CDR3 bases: TGTGCCAGCAGACGACAGGGGGGTTACGAGCAGTACCTC. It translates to CASRRQGGYEQYL.

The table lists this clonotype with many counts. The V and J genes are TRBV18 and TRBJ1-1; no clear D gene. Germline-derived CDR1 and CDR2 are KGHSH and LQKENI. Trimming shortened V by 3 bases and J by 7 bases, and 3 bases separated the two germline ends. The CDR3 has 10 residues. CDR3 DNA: TGTGCCAGCTCACCCGATGAAGCTTTCTTT. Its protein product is CASSPDEAFF.

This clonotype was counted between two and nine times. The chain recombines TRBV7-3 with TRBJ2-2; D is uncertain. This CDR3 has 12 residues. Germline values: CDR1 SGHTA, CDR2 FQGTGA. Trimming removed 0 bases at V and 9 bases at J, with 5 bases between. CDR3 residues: CASSLTNRELFF. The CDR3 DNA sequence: TGTGCCAGCAGCTTAACTAACCGGGAGCTGTTTTTT.

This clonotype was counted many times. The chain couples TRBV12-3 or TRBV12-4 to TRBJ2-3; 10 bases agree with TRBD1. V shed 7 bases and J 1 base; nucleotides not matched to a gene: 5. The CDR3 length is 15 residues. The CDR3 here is CASTPGTGGTDTQYF. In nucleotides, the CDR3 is TGTGCCAGCACCCCCGGGACAGGGGGCACAGATACGCAGTATTTT.

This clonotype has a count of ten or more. The CDR3 protein is CASSPIPGLETQYF. The CDR3 DNA sequence: TGTGCCAGCTCACCAATTCCGGGGCTAGAGACCCAGTACTTC. This chain connects TRBV18 to TRBJ2-5; possibly TRBD1 or TRBD2 for D (5 bases each). Trimming stripped 2 bases from V and 4 bases from J, with 11 bases between. This CDR3 has 14 residues. Per germline, CDR1 KGHSH and CDR2 LQKENI.

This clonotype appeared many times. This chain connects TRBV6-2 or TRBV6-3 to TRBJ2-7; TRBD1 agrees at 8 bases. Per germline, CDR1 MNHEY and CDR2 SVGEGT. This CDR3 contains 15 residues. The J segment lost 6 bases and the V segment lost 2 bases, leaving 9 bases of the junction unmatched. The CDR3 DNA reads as TGTGCCAGCAGTTACCTGGGACAGGTTTTGGGCGAGCAGTACTTC. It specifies CASSYLGQVLGEQYF.

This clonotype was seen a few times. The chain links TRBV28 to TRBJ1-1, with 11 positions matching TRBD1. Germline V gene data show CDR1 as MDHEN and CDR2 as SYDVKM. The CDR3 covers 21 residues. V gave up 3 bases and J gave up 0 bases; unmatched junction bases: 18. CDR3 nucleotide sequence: TGTGCCAGCAGTTTTTTACGGCTCCGGGACAGGGGGTTTAATGTGAACACTGAAGCTTTCTTT. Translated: CASSFLRLRDRGFNVNTEAFF.

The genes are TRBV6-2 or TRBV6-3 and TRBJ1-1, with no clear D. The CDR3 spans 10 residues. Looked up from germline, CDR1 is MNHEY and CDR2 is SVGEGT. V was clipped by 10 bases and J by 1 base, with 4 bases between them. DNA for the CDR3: TGTGCCACCAGGAACACTGAAGCTTTCTTT. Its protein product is CATRNTEAFF.

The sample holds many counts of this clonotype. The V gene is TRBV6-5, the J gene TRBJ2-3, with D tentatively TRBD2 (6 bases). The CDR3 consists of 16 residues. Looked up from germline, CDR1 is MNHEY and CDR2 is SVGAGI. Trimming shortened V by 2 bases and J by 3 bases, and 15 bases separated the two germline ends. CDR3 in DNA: TGTGCCAGCAGTTACGGGCTAGCGATACAAACAGATACGCAGTATTTT. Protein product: CASSYGLAIQTDTQYF.

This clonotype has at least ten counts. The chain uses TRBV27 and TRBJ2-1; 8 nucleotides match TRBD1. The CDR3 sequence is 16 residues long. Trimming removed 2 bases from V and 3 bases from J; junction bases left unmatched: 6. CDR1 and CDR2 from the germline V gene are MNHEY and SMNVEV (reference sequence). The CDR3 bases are TGTGCCAGCAGTTTACCCGGACAGGGCTACTACAATGAGCAGTTCTTC. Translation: CASSLPGQGYYNEQFF.